Given below is one T cell receptor (beta chain) in context. Its specificity is not known. This record belongs to a study of cytotoxic CD8 clonotypes in ibrutinib-treated CLL. At the level of the study: Productive templates per sample averaged approximately 240,000; productive rearrangements, just under 95,000. Whole-study results and caveats: Sustained-remission and progressing patients were not sampled at matched times. Clonality went up at ibrutinib response and then declined back toward baseline at progression.

TCR beta libraries used 1.5 to 2 micrograms of DNA from cryopreserved PBMCs. This CDR3 has 11 residues. Per the germline V gene, CDR1 is LNHNV and CDR2 is YYDKDF (reference sequence). V shed 3 bases and J shed 7 bases, with 4 bases lying between them. Assay: immunoSEQ multiplex PCR; the TCRdb copy retains only in-frame clones and omits some. The sample carries approximately 350,000 clones, 60% to 80% recorded once. The origin of this receptor is a human donor with chronic lymphocytic leukemia. The chain is built from TRBV15 and TRBJ2-1; D remains unclear. The sample consisted of PBMCs, taken after 36 months of ibrutinib treatment. The CDR3 reads CATSSRNEQFF. The DNA of the CDR3 is TGTGCCACCAGCAGCCGGAATGAGCAGTTCTTC.